This note documents a single T cell receptor (beta chain) sequence. Germline lookup yields CDR1 LGHNA and CDR2 YNFKEQ. The CDR3 loop spans 15 amino acids. Trimming left V 1 base short and J 5 bases short, with 14 bases between. Researchers collected about 9.1 milliliters of peripheral blood from every single donor. This entry comes from a study of blood T cells in healthy people across ages. The use of a sample-barcoded 5' primer and a J-beta primer mix characterized a second PCR of 7 to 11 cycles. TCRdb analysed the 5' RACE reads with MiXCR anew, one entry per CDR3 protein. The sample holds about 1,600,000 distinct CDR3 sequences; approximately 38% are singletons and the top ten take 7.9%.

The chain has TRBV4-2 and TRBJ1-1, with D unresolved. The sequence was collected from a woman under 30 in good health. Source material: blood. This CDR3 is CASSQGLGWGTEAFF. Here the CDR3 DNA reads TGTGCCAGCAGCCAAGGTCTCGGTTGGGGAACTGAAGCTTTCTTT.